One sample yielded the 30 T cell receptor beta chains listed below, sequenced in a study of blood T cell repertoires in COVID-19. Some clones are missing from TCRdb's copy, which holds only in-frame ones; the method was immunoSEQ multiplex PCR. This table holds around 260,000 clones, around 90% found once. Source material: peripheral blood. These receptors all come from a man in his fifties or sixties who had recovered from COVID-19.

The chain links TRBV7-2 to TRBJ2-1; TRBD2 matches 7 bases. CDR1 SGHTA and CDR2 FQGNSA come from the germline V gene. This CDR3 is 18 amino acids long. V dropped 5 bases and J dropped 4; count of bases not matched to a gene: 17. This chain's CDR3 is CASSRYISGMPGYNEQFF. For the CDR3, the DNA is TGTGCCAGCAGCCGGTATATCAGCGGGATGCCCGGATACAATGAGCAGTTCTTC.

This clone was recorded a few times. This chain joins TRBV9 and TRBJ1-3, with 9 positions matching TRBD1. V shed 1 base, J shed 5 bases, and the junction held 10 bases outside the gene matches. Germline CDR1 and CDR2: SGDLS and YYNGEE. CDR3 length: 17 amino acids. CDR3 nucleotides: TGTGCCAGCAGCGTAACCGGGACAGGGAGGTCAAGAAACACCATATATTTT. Translation: CASSVTGTGRSRNTIYF.

V usage is TRBV30 and J usage is TRBJ2-5; 10 bases are shared with TRBD2. The CDR3 consists of 13 residues. V shed 4 bases, J shed 5 bases, and the junction held 4 bases outside the gene matches. Germline CDR1 and CDR2: GTSNPN and SVGIG (reference sequence). The CDR3 spells CAWTSGGWETQYF. The DNA for the CDR3 is TGTGCCTGGACTAGCGGGGGTTGGGAGACCCAGTACTTC.

The chain joins TRBV9 to TRBJ1-6; 8 positions agree with TRBD1. CDR1 is SGDLS and CDR2 is YYNGEE in the germline V gene. The CDR3 loop spans 16 amino acids. V dropped 4 bases and J dropped 9; count of bases not matched to a gene: 12. CDR3 region: CASSPRGEGTGSPLHF. CDR3 bases: TGTGCCAGCAGCCCTCGTGGGGAGGGGACAGGTTCACCCCTCCACTTT.

V usage is TRBV27 and J usage is TRBJ2-1; 8 nucleotides agree with TRBD1. V gave up 10 bases and J gave up 2 bases; unmatched junction bases: 10. This CDR3 region has 15 residues. Germline V gene data show CDR1 as MNHEY and CDR2 as SMNVEV (reference sequence). The CDR3 sequence is CAKLPGQETYNEQFF. The CDR3 DNA is TGTGCCAAGCTACCGGGACAGGAGACCTACAATGAGCAGTTCTTC.

The chain combines TRBV6-4 with TRBJ2-1; TRBD1 aligns across 11 bases. Per the germline V gene, CDR1 is MRHNA and CDR2 is SNTAGT. With 6 bases clipped from V and 6 bases from J, the junction kept 7 bases outside the gene matches. The CDR3 extends over 15 amino acids. The CDR3 DNA sequence: TGTGCCAGCAGCCTGGGACAGGGGGTAGCCAATGAGCAGTTCTTC. This codes for CASSLGQGVANEQFF.

The rearrangement links TRBV27 to TRBJ2-3; 15 bases map to TRBD2. The V and J ends lost 0 bases and 7 bases, in that order; junction bases with no gene match: 5. Germline-derived CDR1 and CDR2 are MNHEY and SMNVEV (reference sequence). The CDR3 sequence is 17 residues long. The CDR3 coding sequence is TGTGCCAGCAGTTTATCGGGACTAGCGGGGGGACGATATACGCAGTATTTT. Its protein product is CASSLSGLAGGRYTQYF.

This clone was seen a few times. This chain joins TRBV18 and TRBJ1-3; no definite D call. Germline assignment: CDR1 KGHSH and CDR2 LQKENI. V gave up 2 bases and J gave up 7 bases, with 15 bases separating them. The CDR3 is 15 residues long. CDR3 in DNA: TGTGCCAGCTCACCAGACCACTCGGCGGGGAACACCATATATTTT. Translating gives CASSPDHSAGNTIYF. Drawing the rest from reference TRBV18 and TRBJ1-3, the complete variable domain is NAGVMQNPRHLVRRRGQEARLRCSPMKGHSHVYWYRQLPEEGLKFMVYLQKENIIDESGMPKERFSAEFPKEGPSILRIQQVVRGDSAAYFCASSPDHSAGNTIYFGEGSWLTVV.

The chain has TRBV5-1 and TRBJ2-2; 7 bases line up with TRBD2. Germline V gene data show CDR1 as SGHRS and CDR2 as YFSETQ. The CDR3 contains 16 residues. V shed 1 base, J shed 6 bases, and the junction held 9 bases outside the gene matches. As DNA, the CDR3 is TGCGCCAGCAGCTTGTCAGCGGGGCTGAAGGCCGGGGAGCTGTTTTTT. Its translation is CASSLSAGLKAGELFF.

This rearrangement joins TRBV3-1 (or the pseudogene TRBV3-2) to TRBJ2-3, with D maybe TRBD1 (5 bases). Trimming removed 4 bases from V and 2 bases from J, with 10 bases in between. Germline CDR1 is LGHDT and CDR2 is YNNKEL (reference sequence). The CDR3 spans 14 residues. CDR3 coding DNA: TGTGCCAGCAGCCTCGAACAGGTCACAGATACGCAGTATTTT. This gives the protein CASSLEQVTDTQYF.

The V and J genes are TRBV30 and TRBJ1-5, with 7 positions matching TRBD1. Germline-derived CDR1 and CDR2 are GTSNPN and SVGIG (reference sequence). The CDR3 totals 15 residues. Trimming at V came to 3 bases and at J to 7 bases, leaving 12 bases not matched to a gene. The CDR3 spells CAWRPRQGVVQPQHF. As DNA, the CDR3 is TGTGCCTGGAGGCCTCGACAGGGAGTGGTCCAGCCCCAGCATTTT.

This clone counts as medium-sized (0.01 to 0.1%). The chain has TRBV25-1 and TRBJ1-2; possible D gene TRBD1, 6 bases. V shed 3 bases and J shed 2 bases, with 13 bases lying between them. In germline, CDR1 is MGHDK, CDR2 SYGVNS. This CDR3 is built from 15 residues. This chain's CDR3 is CASSEEDSENYGYTF. CDR3 nucleotide sequence: TGTGCCAGCAGTGAGGAGGACAGTGAGAACTATGGCTACACCTTC.

The chain links TRBV5-4 to TRBJ1-2; 7 bases fit TRBD1. V lost 2 bases, J lost 8 bases, and 18 bases stayed unmatched. The length of the CDR3 is 17 residues. The germline V gene encodes CDR1 SGHNT and CDR2 YYREEE (reference sequence). Here the CDR3 reads CASSFPVLTGAIGGYTF. The CDR3 DNA follows: TGTGCCAGCAGCTTTCCCGTATTAACAGGGGCTATAGGCGGCTACACCTTC. Full variable domain (missing parts from reference TRBV5-4 and TRBJ1-2): ETGVTQSPTHLIKTRGQQVTLRCSSQSGHNTVSWYQQALGQGPQFIFQYYREEENGRGNFPPRFSGLQFPNYSSELNVNALELDDSALYLCASSFPVLTGAIGGYTFGSGTRLTVV.

V is TRBV7-2 and J is TRBJ2-7; 12 nucleotides align to TRBD2. The germline V gene has CDR1 SGHTA and CDR2 FQGNSA. This CDR3 is built from 16 residues. With V trimmed by 7 bases and J by 6 bases, 13 bases remained unmatched. Here the CDR3 DNA reads TGTGCCAGCACCCGGACTAGCGGGGTCCCCCTGGGCGAGCAGTACTTC. As protein: CASTRTSGVPLGEQYF.

This clone was seen once. CDR3: CASSGTGGQDQPQHF. The CDR3 DNA sequence: TGTGCCAGCTCAGGGACAGGGGGACAAGATCAGCCCCAGCATTTT. The J gene is TRBJ1-5, the V gene TRBV18, with 11 bases identical to TRBD1. The CDR3 sequence is 15 residues long. Per germline, CDR1 KGHSH and CDR2 LQKENI. V shed 5 bases and J 5 bases; nucleotides not matched to a gene: 5.

J is TRBJ1-2 and V is TRBV7-8; D is perhaps TRBD1 (5 bases). Germline CDR1 and CDR2: SGHVS and FQNEAQ. V lost 2 bases and J lost 8, with 12 bases in between. The CDR3 loop spans 13 amino acids. CDR3 DNA sequence: TGTGCCAGCAGCTTAATGGGGCTACGGGGCTACACCTTC. The encoded protein is CASSLMGLRGYTF.

This chain uses TRBV9 with TRBJ1-5; a weak D match, TRBD1 (6 bases). Trimming shortened V by 7 bases and J by 9 bases, and 17 bases separated the two germline ends. The CDR3 has 13 amino acids. Germline lookup yields CDR1 SGDLS and CDR2 YYNGEE. For the CDR3, the DNA is TGTGCCAGCTCAGGGGTTTTTTGGGGGCCCCAGCATTTT. The encoded protein is CASSGVFWGPQHF.

This chain joins TRBV7-2 and TRBJ1-1; D is unclear. The CDR3 is 14 amino acids. Per the germline V gene, CDR1 is SGHTA and CDR2 is FQGNSA. The ends were cut back, 2 bases at V and 2 bases at J, with 9 bases in the middle. CDR3: CASSLQLHNTEAFF. CDR3 nucleotides: TGTGCCAGCAGCTTACAACTACATAACACTGAAGCTTTCTTT.

The CDR3 DNA follows: TGTGCCAGCAGTTCAGGGCAGTTTTTTAATCAGCCCCAGCATTTT. The encoded protein is CASSSGQFFNQPQHF. The rearrangement joins TRBV6-2 or TRBV6-3 to TRBJ1-5, with D possibly TRBD1 on 5 matching bases. The CDR3 loop spans 15 amino acids. With 4 bases removed from V and 4 bases from J, the gap between germline ends came to 14 bases. Germline CDR1 and CDR2: MNHEY and SVGEGT.

The chain has TRBV7-6 and TRBJ1-3, with 11 positions matching TRBD1. This CDR3 is built from 18 residues. Germline assignment: CDR1 SGHVS and CDR2 FNYEAQ. V lost 3 bases and J lost 4; bases outside the gene matches: 11. The CDR3, as DNA: TGTGCCAGCAGCTTGCCCGGGACAGGGGGACCGGGAGGAAACACCATATATTTT. Its translation: CASSLPGTGGPGGNTIYF.

V is TRBV12-3 or TRBV12-4 and J is TRBJ1-2; D may be TRBD1 (5 bases). The CDR3 extends over 13 amino acids. Trimming shortened V by 6 bases and J by 5 bases, and 13 bases separated the two germline ends. The CDR3 DNA reads as TGTGCCAGCAGGTCCGACAGATTATATGGCTACACCTTC. Translated: CASRSDRLYGYTF.

This clone was observed a handful of times. This chain connects TRBV7-9 to TRBJ2-1, with 7 bases matching TRBD1. The V segment lost 5 bases and the J segment 16 bases; nucleotides outside the gene matches: 11. The CDR3 has 12 residues. Germline CDR1 SEHNR, CDR2 FQNEAQ (reference sequence). The CDR3 nucleotides read TGTGCCAGCAGCCCGACCCCGGACAGGTATTTCTTC. Residues: CASSPTPDRYFF. Variable domain in full (rest from reference TRBV7-9 and TRBJ2-1): DTGVSQNPRHKITKRGQNVTFRCDPISEHNRLYWYRQTLGQGPEFLTYFQNEAQLEKSRLLSDRFSAERPKGSFSTLEIQRTEQGDSAMYLCASSPTPDRYFFGPGTRLTVL.

This clone was detected once. This chain uses TRBV27 with TRBJ1-5; 10 bases map to TRBD1. J lost 3 bases, V lost 6 bases, and 5 bases had no gene match. The CDR3 spans 15 residues. Germline V gene data show CDR1 as MNHEY and CDR2 as SMNVEV (reference sequence). CDR3 protein: CASRAGTGVNQPQHF. The CDR3 bases are TGTGCCAGCAGAGCCGGGACAGGGGTCAATCAGCCCCAGCATTTT.

V usage is TRBV15 and J usage is TRBJ2-1, with 7 bases that match TRBD2. CDR3 size: 14 residues. CDR1 is LNHNV and CDR2 is YYDKDF in the germline V gene (reference sequence). After removal of 2 bases from V and 8 bases from J, the junction contained 6 bases not matched to a gene. Here the CDR3 reads CATSRPWGGDEQFF. The CDR3 nucleotides read TGTGCCACCAGCAGACCGTGGGGGGGTGATGAGCAGTTCTTC. Variable domain in full (rest from reference TRBV15 and TRBJ2-1): DAMVIQNPRYQVTQFGKPVTLSCSQTLNHNVMYWYQQKSSQAPKLLFHYYDKDFNNEADTPDNFQSRRPNTSFCFLDIRSPGLGDTAMYLCATSRPWGGDEQFFGPGTRLTVL.

The rearrangement joins TRBV3-1 (or the pseudogene TRBV3-2) to TRBJ1-1; D not certain. This CDR3 has 15 residues. Germline V gene data show CDR1 as LGHDT and CDR2 as YNNKEL (reference sequence). V lost 1 base and J 1 base, leaving 10 bases between the germline ends. The CDR3 sequence: CASSQATTQNTEAFF. Written as DNA, the CDR3 is TGTGCCAGCAGCCAAGCGACAACCCAGAACACTGAAGCTTTCTTT.

This clone was observed a single time. V is TRBV2 and J is TRBJ1-5; a possible D gene is TRBD1 (6 bases). The V gene lost 4 bases and the J gene lost 4 bases, with 14 bases spanning the gap. Germline CDR1 reads SNHLY; CDR2 reads FYNNEI. The CDR3 consists of 15 residues. The CDR3 here is CASSVQGSVNQPQHF. The DNA for the CDR3 is TGTGCCAGCAGTGTTCAGGGGTCCGTTAATCAGCCCCAGCATTTT. The variable domain in full, completed from reference TRBV2 and TRBJ1-5, reads EPEVTQTPSHQVTQMGQEVILRCVPISNHLYFYWYRQILGQKVEFLVSFYNNEISEKSEIFDDQFSVERPDGSNFTLKIRSTKLEDSAMYFCASSVQGSVNQPQHFGDGTRLSIL.

The CDR3 spells CASTGGTSYNEQFF. CDR3 DNA sequence: TGTGCCAGCACCGGAGGCACAAGTTACAATGAGCAGTTCTTC. The V and J genes are TRBV2 and TRBJ2-1, with D possibly TRBD2 on 5 matching bases. The CDR3 covers 14 residues. CDR1 is SNHLY and CDR2 is FYNNEI in the germline V gene. The germline V and J ends were trimmed by 7 bases and 4 bases, with 14 bases remaining between them.

This clone has only one observation. Other DNA sequences in this specimen translate into the identical CDR3. The chain carries TRBV5-6 and TRBJ2-7, with a tentative D call TRBD1 (5 bases). Germline V CDR1 and CDR2: SGHDT, YYEEEE. The CDR3 has 12 residues. With 2 bases removed from V and 3 bases from J, the gap between germline ends came to 6 bases. The CDR3 DNA follows: TGTGCCAGCAGCTTCCAGGGCTACGAGCAGTACTTC. Amino acids: CASSFQGYEQYF. The whole variable domain, remainder taken from reference TRBV5-6 and TRBJ2-7, is DAGVTQSPTHLIKTRGQQVTLRCSPKSGHDTVSWYQQALGQGPQFIFQYYEEEERQRGNFPDRFSGHQFPNYSSELNVNALLLGDSALYLCASSFQGYEQYFGPGTRLTVT.

The rearrangement joins TRBV19 to TRBJ2-1; TRBD1 aligns across 11 bases. V trimming: 8 bases; J trimming: 6 bases; junction bases outside the gene matches: 12. Germline-derived CDR1 and CDR2 are LNHDA and SQIVND (reference sequence). This CDR3 is built from 16 residues. Written as DNA, the CDR3 is TGTGCCAGTGGGCAGGCAGGGACAGGGGGTTTCAATGAGCAGTTCTTC. Its translation is CASGQAGTGGFNEQFF.

V gene TRBV10-2 combines with J gene TRBJ2-7, with a weak D call TRBD2 (8 bases). This CDR3 is built from 16 residues. Germline V gene sequence: CDR1 WSHSY, CDR2 SAAADI. V lost 6 bases to trimming and J lost 0 bases, with 18 bases between them. CDR3 nucleotides: TGCGCCAGCAGGCCGGGGGGGACAGACCCCTCCTACGAGCAGTACTTC. Its translation is CASRPGGTDPSYEQYF.